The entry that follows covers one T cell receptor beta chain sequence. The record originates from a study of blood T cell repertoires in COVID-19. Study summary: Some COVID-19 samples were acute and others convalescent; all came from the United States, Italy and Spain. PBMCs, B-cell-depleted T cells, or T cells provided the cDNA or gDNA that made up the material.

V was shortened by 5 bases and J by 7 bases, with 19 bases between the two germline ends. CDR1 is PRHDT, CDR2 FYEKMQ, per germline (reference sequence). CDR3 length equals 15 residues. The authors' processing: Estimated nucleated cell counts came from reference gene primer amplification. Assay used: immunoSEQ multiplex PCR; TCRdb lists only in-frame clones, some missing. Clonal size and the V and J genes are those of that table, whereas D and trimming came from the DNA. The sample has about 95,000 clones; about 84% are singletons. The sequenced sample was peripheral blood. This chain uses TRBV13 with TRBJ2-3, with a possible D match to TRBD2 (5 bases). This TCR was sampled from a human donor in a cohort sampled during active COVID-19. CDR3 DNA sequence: TGTGCCAGCAGCACCCGGGGAAGGCTGAGTTATACGCAGTATTTT. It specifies CASSTRGRLSYTQYF.